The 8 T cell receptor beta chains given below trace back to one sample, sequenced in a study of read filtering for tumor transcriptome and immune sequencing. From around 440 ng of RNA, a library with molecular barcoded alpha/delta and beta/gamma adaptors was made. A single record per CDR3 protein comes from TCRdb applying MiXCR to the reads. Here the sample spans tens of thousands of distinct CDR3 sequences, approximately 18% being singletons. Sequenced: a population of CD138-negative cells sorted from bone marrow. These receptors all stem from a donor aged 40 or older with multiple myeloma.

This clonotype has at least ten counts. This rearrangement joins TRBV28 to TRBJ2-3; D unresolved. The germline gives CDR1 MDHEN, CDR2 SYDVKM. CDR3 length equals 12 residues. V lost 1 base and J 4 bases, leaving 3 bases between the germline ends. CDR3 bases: TGTGCCAGCAGTTTATCCCCAGATACGCAGTATTTT. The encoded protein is CASSLSPDTQYF.

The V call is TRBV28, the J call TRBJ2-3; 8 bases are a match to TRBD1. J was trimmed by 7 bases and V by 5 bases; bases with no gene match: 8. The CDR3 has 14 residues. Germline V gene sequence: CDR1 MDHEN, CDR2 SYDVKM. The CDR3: CASSPDRGSNTQYF. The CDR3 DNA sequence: TGTGCCAGCAGTCCCGACAGGGGCTCAAATACGCAGTATTTT.

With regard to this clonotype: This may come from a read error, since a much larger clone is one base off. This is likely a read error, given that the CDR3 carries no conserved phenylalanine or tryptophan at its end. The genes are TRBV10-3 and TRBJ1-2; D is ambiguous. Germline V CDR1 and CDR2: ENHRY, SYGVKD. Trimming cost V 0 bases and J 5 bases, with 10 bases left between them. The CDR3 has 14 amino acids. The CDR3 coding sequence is TGTGCCATCAGTGAGTCGAGCCGGGGTTATGGCTACACCCTC. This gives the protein CAISESSRGYGYTL.

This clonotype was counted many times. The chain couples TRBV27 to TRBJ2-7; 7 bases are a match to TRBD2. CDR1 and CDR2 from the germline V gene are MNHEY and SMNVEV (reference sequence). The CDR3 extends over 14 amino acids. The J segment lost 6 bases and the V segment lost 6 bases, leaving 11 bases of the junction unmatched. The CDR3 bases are TGTGCCAGCAGCGGGGGAGGGCTAGTCGGCGAGCAGTACTTC. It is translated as CASSGGGLVGEQYF.

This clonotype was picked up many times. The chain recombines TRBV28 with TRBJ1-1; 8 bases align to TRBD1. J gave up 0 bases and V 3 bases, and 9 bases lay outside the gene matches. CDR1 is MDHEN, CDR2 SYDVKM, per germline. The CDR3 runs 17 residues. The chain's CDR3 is CASSFTGQGYMNTEAFF. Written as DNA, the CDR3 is TGTGCCAGCAGTTTCACTGGACAGGGATACATGAACACTGAAGCTTTCTTT.

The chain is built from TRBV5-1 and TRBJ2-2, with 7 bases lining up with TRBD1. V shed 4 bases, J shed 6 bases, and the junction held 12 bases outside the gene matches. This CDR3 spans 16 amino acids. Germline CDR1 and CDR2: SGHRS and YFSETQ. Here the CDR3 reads CASSVSIVGGSGELFF. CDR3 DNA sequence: TGCGCCAGCAGCGTCTCCATAGTAGGGGGCTCCGGGGAGCTGTTTTTT. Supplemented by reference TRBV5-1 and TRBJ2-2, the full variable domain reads KAGVTQTPRYLIKTRGQQVTLSCSPISGHRSVSWYQQTPGQGLQFLFEYFSETQRNKGNFPGRFSGRQFSNSRSEMNVSTLELGDSALYLCASSVSIVGGSGELFFGEGSRLTVL.

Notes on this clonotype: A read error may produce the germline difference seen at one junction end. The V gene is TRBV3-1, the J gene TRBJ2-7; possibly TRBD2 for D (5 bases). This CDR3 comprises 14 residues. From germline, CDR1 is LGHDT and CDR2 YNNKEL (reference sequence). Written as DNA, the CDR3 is TGTGCCAGCAGCCAAGTCGCAGCGGCCTACGAGCTGTACTTC. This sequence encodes CASSQVAAAYELYF.

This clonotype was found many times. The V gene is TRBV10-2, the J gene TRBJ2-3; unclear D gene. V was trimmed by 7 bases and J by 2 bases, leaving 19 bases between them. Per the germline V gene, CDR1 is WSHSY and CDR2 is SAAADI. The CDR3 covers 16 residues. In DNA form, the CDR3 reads TGCGCCAGCATGGACCCTAGTGGCGGCCCCACAGATACGCAGTATTTT. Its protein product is CASMDPSGGPTDTQYF.